The 18 T cell receptor beta chains reported below all come from one sample, sequenced in a study of T cells in Graves' hyperthyroidism and ophthalmopathy. Using RNA transcripts as the source, TCR beta CDR3 regions were amplified. RT-PCR in the first round (using the HTBI primer set) targeted the TCR CDR3. From the multiplex PCR reads, TCRdb called clonotypes with MiXCR, one entry per CDR3 protein. The sample holds about 210,000 distinct CDR3 sequences; 17% are singletons and the top ten take approximately 50%. The specimen was blood. Every receptor here comes from a man in his fifties with Graves' hyperthyroidism.

This clonotype appeared many times. J is TRBJ2-5 and V is TRBV2; TRBD1 agrees at 8 bases. The germline gives CDR1 SNHLY, CDR2 FYNNEI. Trimming cost V 6 bases and J 4 bases; bases outside gene matches: 1. This CDR3 comprises 12 residues. CDR3 amino acids: CASRDRGETQYF. CDR3 nucleotides: TGTGCCAGCAGAGACAGGGGAGAGACCCAGTACTTC.

The chain has TRBV11-1 and TRBJ2-1; D might be TRBD2 (6 bases). V lost 3 bases and J lost 4, with 16 bases in between. CDR1 and CDR2 (germline): SGHAT, FQDESV (reference sequence). This CDR3 comprises 16 residues. The CDR3 DNA sequence: TGTGCCAGCAGCTTTATTGGCGGGACTGGGTACAATGAGCAGTTCTTC. Amino acid sequence: CASSFIGGTGYNEQFF.

This clonotype has at least ten counts. The chain recombines TRBV27 with TRBJ2-2; no reliable D call. V lost 3 bases to trimming and J lost 4 bases, with 6 bases between them. CDR1 is MNHEY and CDR2 is SMNVEV in the germline V gene (reference sequence). This CDR3 is built from 13 residues. The CDR3 sequence is CASSFGRTGELFF. CDR3 in DNA: TGTGCCAGCAGTTTTGGGCGCACCGGGGAGCTGTTTTTT.

The J gene is TRBJ2-7, the V gene TRBV11-2, with no clear D. Germline V gene sequence: CDR1 SGHAT, CDR2 FQNNGV. The CDR3 is 15 amino acids. Between the trimmed V and J ends, which lost 5 bases and 3 bases, there was a span of 17 bases. The CDR3 nucleotides are TGTGCCAGCAGCCCGGCGGTAGCAATAGGCTACGAGCAGTACTTC. It specifies CASSPAVAIGYEQYF.

V usage is TRBV27 and J usage is TRBJ2-1, with D possibly matching TRBD2 (5 bases). The V end lost 6 bases, the J end lost 2 bases, and 14 bases lay between the germline ends. The CDR3 has 15 amino acids. Germline CDR1 and CDR2: MNHEY and SMNVEV (reference sequence). CDR3 nucleotides: TGTGCCAGCAGCAAAGAGGACTCTGCCTACAATGAGCAGTTCTTC. Encoded protein: CASSKEDSAYNEQFF.

Many counts were recorded for this clonotype. The chain links TRBV29-1 to TRBJ1-2; TRBD1 is a possible D gene (5 bases). The CDR3 has 13 residues. CDR1 SQVTM and CDR2 ANQGSEA come from the germline V gene. Deletions cut 6 bases from V and 3 bases from J, with 14 bases between. CDR3 in DNA: TGCAGCGTCGTAGGGACGGCGTACTATGGCTACACCTTC. This translates into CSVVGTAYYGYTF.

The CDR3 region is CASSPEEGQNEQFF. CDR3 nucleotides: TGTGCCAGCAGTCCGGAGGAGGGCCAGAATGAGCAGTTCTTC. The chain combines TRBV28 with TRBJ2-1; a weak D match, TRBD2 (6 bases). CDR3 length: 14 amino acids. The germline CDR1 and CDR2 sequences are MDHEN and SYDVKM. V was cut by 5 bases and J by 7 bases, with 15 bases left in between.

This clonotype was seen many times. The rearrangement links TRBV6-2 or TRBV6-3 to TRBJ1-1; D is unclear. The CDR3 covers 13 residues. V was clipped by 7 bases and J by 1 base, with 10 bases between them. CDR1 and CDR2 (germline): MNHEY, SVGEGT. In DNA, the CDR3 is TGTGCCAGCATAGAACACGGGAACACTGAAGCTTTCTTT. This encodes CASIEHGNTEAFF.

This clonotype appeared many times. The chain carries TRBV5-6 and TRBJ1-2, with no clear D. Trimming took off 2 bases at V and 3 bases at J, with 8 bases between the two ends. The CDR3 sequence is 13 residues long. CDR1 is SGHDT, CDR2 YYEEEE, per germline. The CDR3: CASSFWADYGYTF. The CDR3 nucleotides read TGTGCCAGCAGCTTCTGGGCAGACTATGGCTACACCTTC.

V usage is TRBV7-9 and J usage is TRBJ1-1; D perhaps matches TRBD1 (6 bases). This CDR3 contains 14 residues. V gave up 5 bases and J gave up 4 bases, with 14 bases separating them. Germline V lookup: CDR1 SEHNR, CDR2 FQNEAQ (reference sequence). The CDR3 spells CASSRIRGGTEAFF. The DNA of the CDR3 is TGTGCCAGCAGCCGCATTAGGGGGGGCACTGAAGCTTTCTTT.

This clonotype has at least ten counts. This sequence joins TRBV6-5 and TRBJ2-2, with D maybe TRBD1 (7 bases). Germline assignment: CDR1 MNHEY and CDR2 SVGAGI. V dropped 0 bases and J dropped 5 bases, with 10 bases sitting between them. The CDR3 has 15 residues. The CDR3 DNA reads as TGTGCCAGCAGTTACTCCAGGGGGGAGACCGGGGAGCTGTTTTTT. Amino acids: CASSYSRGETGELFF.

This sequence joins TRBV15 and TRBJ1-5; maybe TRBD1 (6 bases). CDR1 is LNHNV and CDR2 is YYDKDF in the germline V gene (reference sequence). With 1 base removed from V and 2 bases from J, the gap between germline ends came to 12 bases. The CDR3 totals 16 residues. This CDR3 is CATSRGPGVGNQPQHF. The CDR3, as DNA: TGTGCCACCAGCAGAGGTCCAGGGGTTGGCAATCAGCCCCAGCATTTT.

Details on this clonotype: Its ends do not fully match the called genes, so a read error is possible. The chain employs TRBV30 and TRBJ1-3, with a weak D call TRBD1 (6 bases). Germline CDR1 reads GTSNPN; CDR2 reads SVGIG (reference sequence). This CDR3 is 16 amino acids long. The CDR3 nucleotides are TGTGCCTGGAGTGTACAGCACAGGGCGTCGGGAAACACCATATGTTTT. Amino acid sequence: CAWSVQHRASGNTICF.

This clonotype was recorded many times. This rearrangement joins TRBV4-2 to TRBJ1-1; D is perhaps TRBD1 (6 bases). Germline CDR1 reads LGHNA; CDR2 reads YNFKEQ. CDR3 size: 15 residues. V shed 4 bases and J shed 11 bases, with 23 bases lying between them. The CDR3 loop is CASSRTWDTNRSAFF. As DNA, the CDR3 is TGTGCCAGCAGCCGAACCTGGGACACTAATAGGAGTGCTTTCTTT.

This clonotype was counted ten times or more. The chain links TRBV7-3 to TRBJ2-3; 14 bases align to TRBD2. Trimming cost V 3 bases and J 7 bases; bases outside gene matches: 3. Looked up from germline, CDR1 is SGHTA and CDR2 is FQGTGA. The CDR3 is 15 residues long. The CDR3 loop is CASSLGLAGVNTQYF. The CDR3 DNA follows: TGTGCCAGCAGCTTGGGACTAGCGGGAGTAAATACGCAGTATTTT.

In this sample, this clonotype turned up many times. The J gene is TRBJ2-1, the V gene TRBV29-1; TRBD2 matches at 7 bases. Germline CDR1 reads SQVTM; CDR2 reads ANQGSEA. Losses at the gene ends were 1 base for V and 2 bases for J; bases not matched to a gene: 2. CDR3 length equals 14 residues. The CDR3: CSVEGTRTYNEQFF. CDR3 in DNA: TGCAGCGTTGAAGGGACTAGGACCTACAATGAGCAGTTCTTC.

This clonotype was seen a few times. At one end, the junction sequence differs from germline, possibly due to a read error. V is TRBV27 and J is TRBJ2-7; maybe TRBD1 (6 bases). Germline V gene sequence: CDR1 MNHEY, CDR2 SMNVEV (reference sequence). This CDR3 contains 16 residues. CDR3 DNA sequence: TGTGTCAGCAGGAGGCTAGCAGGGGCGATCTCCTACGAGCAGTACTTC. Protein: CVSRRLAGAISYEQYF.

This clonotype appeared once. This clone may be a read error of a much larger clone one base away. The chain carries TRBV12-3 or TRBV12-4 and TRBJ1-1, with TRBD1 matching 7 bases. Germline trimming cut 8 bases from V and 1 base from J; bases unmatched to any gene: 7. The CDR3 runs 14 residues. Written as DNA, the CDR3 is TGTGCCAGCGGAACCGGGACAGAGAACACTGAAGCTTTCTTT. It encodes CASGTGTENTEAFF.